This T cell receptor beta chain comes out of a study of post-analysis software for immune sequencing data. The wider study: Patients with relapsing-remitting, secondary progressive and progressive-relapsing multiple sclerosis courses were all represented.

Each TCR beta cDNA library carried unique molecular identifiers. Roughly 0.5 million cDNA molecules were obtained from approximately 0.91 to 9.4 million T cells. A single record per CDR3 protein comes from TCRdb applying MiXCR to the PCR reads. The sample lists approximately 260,000 distinct CDR3 sequences; roughly a third were seen once. In regard to this clonotype: The antigen remains unidentified.

Study-level findings and limits: By F measure, strong co-clustering occurred among samples prepared in the same batch. Elevated frequency relative to controls characterized four or five TRBV segments in patients, TRBV5-6, TRBV5-1 and TRBV20-1 among them. Significantly lower normalized Chao1 diversity was seen in multiple sclerosis patients than in controls.

V lost 5 bases and J 0 bases, leaving 34 bases between the germline ends. This CDR3 spans 21 amino acids. Germline V gene data show CDR1 as DFQATT and CDR2 as SNEGSKA (reference sequence). The sequencing input was blood. This receptor was taken from a girl under 18 with multiple sclerosis. The chain is built from TRBV20-1 and TRBJ1-1, with a tentative D call TRBD1 (6 bases). The chain's CDR3 is CSALGSFQQGLGATVNTEAFF. CDR3 DNA: TGCAGTGCTCTTGGTTCTTTCCAGCAGGGCTTGGGGGCCACAGTGAACACTGAAGCTTTCTTT.